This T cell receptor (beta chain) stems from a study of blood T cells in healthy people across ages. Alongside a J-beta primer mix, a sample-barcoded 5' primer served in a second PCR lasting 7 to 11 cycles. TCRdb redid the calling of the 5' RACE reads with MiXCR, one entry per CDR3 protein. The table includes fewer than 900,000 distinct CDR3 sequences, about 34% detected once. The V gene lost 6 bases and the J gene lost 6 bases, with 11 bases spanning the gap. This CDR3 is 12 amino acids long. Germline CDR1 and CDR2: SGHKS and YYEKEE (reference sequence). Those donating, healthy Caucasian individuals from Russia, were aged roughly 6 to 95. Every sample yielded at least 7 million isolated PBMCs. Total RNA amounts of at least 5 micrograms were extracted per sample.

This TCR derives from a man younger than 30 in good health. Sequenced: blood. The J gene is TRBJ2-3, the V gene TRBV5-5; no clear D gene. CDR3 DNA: TGTGCCAGCACCCCGGGTTACGATACGCAGTATTTT. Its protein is CASTPGYDTQYF.